This is a list of T cell receptor beta chains from one sample in a study of blood T cell repertoires in COVID-19. Sequencing was performed with immunoSEQ multiplex PCR; in TCRdb, only in-frame clones are kept and a portion is missing. Of about 250,000 clones listed, about 80% are singletons. The specimen was peripheral blood. The receptor source for this set is a man aged 50 or older with active or convalescent COVID-19. Each CDR3 is given without its conserved first and last residue. Each record gives: V gene, J gene, CDR3 protein.

TRBV27	TRBJ1-1	ASSSRGETTEAF
TRBV7-3	TRBJ2-5	ASSSQGLAGQETQY
TRBV25-1	TRBJ1-4	ASSVGGTRQT
TRBV6-5	TRBJ1-2	ASSYIANYGYT
TRBV7-2	TRBJ2-7	ASSPHSGGFLQY
TRBV12-5	TRBJ1-5	ASGLQGNQPQH
TRBV7-2	TRBJ1-3	ASSFRSHSGNTIY
TRBV28	TRBJ1-5	ASSSLGVQPQH
TRBV24-1	TRBJ2-3	ATSDPSGGTDTQY
TRBV11-3	TRBJ2-1	ASSFGGTINNEQF
TRBV7-8	TRBJ2-3	ASSLGGGAPTDTQY
TRBV4-2	TRBJ2-3	ASSQEPTTDTQY
TRBV29-1	TRBJ2-1	SGGAAAGRTYNEQF
TRBV19	TRBJ2-1	ASSMLAGGLYNEQF
TRBV27	TRBJ1-5	ASSFAGSNQPQH
TRBV19	TRBJ1-6	ASSIHRGMDSPLH
TRBV6-1	TRBJ2-2	ASSDLGDSKSTGELF
TRBV27	TRBJ1-1	ASRSTGLTEAF
TRBV19	TRBJ2-3	ASSIGAVSTDTQY
TRBV5-1	TRBJ1-4	ASSLGQDNEKLF
TRBV6-5	TRBJ2-3	ASSHTGKWTDTQY
TRBV10-3	TRBJ2-5	AISDGTSGETQY
TRBV7-2	TRBJ2-7	ASSTPTGAYYEQY
TRBV19	TRBJ1-1	ASTKFRGTMNTEAF
TRBV6-5	TRBJ2-1	ASRGTGTPYNEQF
TRBV29-1	TRBJ1-6	SASTGQSPLH
TRBV3-1/TRBV3-2	TRBJ2-7	ASSQPSRSNEQY
TRBV5-1	TRBJ2-7	ASTLLTGSYEQY